Reported below is one T cell receptor beta chain. No antigen is known for it. This specimen comes from a study of vaccination effects on CD4 cells after COVID-19. Study information: Early after vaccination, and again late, three convalescent patients were sampled. Overall study findings and caveats: Spike-reactive clones present post-vaccine in convalescents were predominantly new vaccine-induced clones.

Between days 10 and 11 of culture, CD4+ T cells were separated out. By PCR, the person was confirmed to have had SARS-CoV-2 infection between March and December 2020. Subjects were given two BNT162b2 or mRNA-1273 vaccine doses. Half the medium was replaced with IL-2 medium on days 3 and 7. Here immunoSEQ multiplex PCR was the method, and the copy in TCRdb shows in-frame clones only, minus some. The repertoire includes about 44,000 clones, 76% of them detected once, and around 3.3% sits in the top ten. This CDR3 has 14 amino acids. Trimming left V 1 base short and J 5 bases short, with 12 bases between. The V gene's germline CDR1 is SGHRS and CDR2 YFSETQ.

The clonotype comes from a human donor who had a prior SARS-CoV-2 infection. The V call is TRBV5-1, the J call TRBJ2-5; weak D call: TRBD2 (6 bases). Sample: CD4+ T cells from PBMCs cultured without peptide, taken after COVID-19 vaccination. The CDR3, as DNA: TGCGCCAGCAGCTTGTATCAGGGAGGCGAGACCCAGTACTTC. The encoded protein is CASSLYQGGETQYF. Filled out from reference TRBV5-1 and TRBJ2-5, the complete variable domain reads KAGVTQTPRYLIKTRGQQVTLSCSPISGHRSVSWYQQTPGQGLQFLFEYFSETQRNKGNFPGRFSGRQFSNSRSEMNVSTLELGDSALYLCASSLYQGGETQYFGPGTRLLVL.